The 29 T cell receptor beta chains listed next were all sequenced from one sample in a study of patients and donors after allogeneic stem cell transplantation. MiXCR, run by TCRdb on the RT-PCR reads, gives a single entry per CDR3 protein. Among approximately 200,000 distinct CDR3 sequences, approximately 14% were seen once, and the ten largest hold under 14%. Sequencing used blood, either unsorted or a sorted T cell fraction (not recorded which). All receptors come from a human donor who was either an allogeneic HSCT recipient or a stem cell or donor lymphocyte infusion donor (not recorded which). It is not recorded whose cells these are; they may come from a transplant donor.

The CDR3 DNA is TGCAGTGCTAGGGACAGGGTGTGGTATGAGCAGTTCTTC. This sequence encodes CSARDRVWYEQFF. The chain combines TRBV20-1 with TRBJ2-1; 8 nucleotides align to TRBD1. In germline, CDR1 is DFQATT, CDR2 SNEGSKA (reference sequence). V gave up 3 bases and J gave up 8 bases; unmatched junction bases: 6. The CDR3 totals 13 residues.

This clonotype was counted at least ten times. This chain connects TRBV5-1 to TRBJ2-5, with D possibly being TRBD2 (5 bases). The CDR3 has 14 amino acids. Deletions cut 0 bases from V and 5 bases from J, with 11 bases between. Germline CDR1 and CDR2: SGHRS and YFSETQ. The CDR3 bases are TGCGCCAGCAGCTTGGAACTACCGGGGGAGACCCAGTACTTC. It is translated as CASSLELPGETQYF. Based on the CDR3 plus reference TRBV5-1 and TRBJ2-5, the full variable domain is KAGVTQTPRYLIKTRGQQVTLSCSPISGHRSVSWYQQTPGQGLQFLFEYFSETQRNKGNFPGRFSGRQFSNSRSEMNVSTLELGDSALYLCASSLELPGETQYFGPGTRLLVL.

The rearrangement uses TRBV11-1 and TRBJ2-2, with TRBD2 matching over 7 bases. Germline CDR1 and CDR2: SGHAT and FQDESV (reference sequence). The ends lost 1 base at V and 1 base at J; junction bases unmatched: 15. The CDR3 has 20 amino acids. For the CDR3, the DNA is TGTGCCAGCAGCTTAGGTCTCCCACTAGCGCCTGAGGGGAACACCGGGGAGCTGTTTTTT. Encoded protein: CASSLGLPLAPEGNTGELFF.

This clonotype has just a few counts. V is TRBV6-2 or TRBV6-3 and J is TRBJ2-7, with 7 bases that match TRBD1. CDR1 MNHEY and CDR2 SVGEGT come from the germline V gene. The CDR3 sequence is 13 residues long. Losses at the gene ends were 4 bases for V and 7 bases for J; bases not matched to a gene: 7. CDR3: CASSWGQLEEQYF. The CDR3, as DNA: TGTGCCAGCAGTTGGGGACAGTTAGAAGAGCAGTACTTC.

V usage is TRBV7-9 and J usage is TRBJ1-2; the match to TRBD1 covers 10 bases. The CDR3 is 13 residues long. CDR1 SEHNR and CDR2 FQNEAQ come from the germline V gene (reference sequence). Losses at the gene ends were 7 bases for V and 8 bases for J; bases not matched to a gene: 7. The CDR3 sequence is CASTSTGGLGYTF. Written as DNA, the CDR3 is TGTGCCAGCACCTCGACAGGGGGCTTAGGCTACACCTTC.

The CDR3: CATSRDGVTVTDTQYF. CDR3 nucleotides: TGTGCCACCAGCAGAGATGGGGTGACAGTTACAGATACGCAGTATTTT. V usage is TRBV15 and J usage is TRBJ2-3; D may be TRBD1 (5 bases). V was clipped by 0 bases and J by 3 bases, with 13 bases between them. In germline, CDR1 is LNHNV, CDR2 YYDKDF (reference sequence). The CDR3 totals 16 residues.

The rearrangement joins TRBV3-1 to TRBJ1-2; possibly TRBD1 for D (6 bases). Trimming pared 2 bases from V and 2 bases from J, leaving 9 bases between. This CDR3 region has 14 residues. CDR1 is LGHDT and CDR2 is YNNKEL in the germline V gene (reference sequence). CDR3 coding DNA: TGTGCCAGCAGCCAACCCGACAGGAACTATGGCTACACCTTC. Translating it yields CASSQPDRNYGYTF.

In its sample, this clonotype was seen many times. This chain joins TRBV7-9 and TRBJ2-2; the D is unclear. Germline V gives CDR1 SEHNR, CDR2 FQNEAQ (reference sequence). The V gene lost 4 bases and the J gene lost 7 bases, with 16 bases spanning the gap. The CDR3 is 15 residues long. The CDR3 coding sequence is TGTGCCAGCAGCTCCCGATTGGACGCAATCGGGGAGCTGTTTTTT. It is translated as CASSSRLDAIGELFF.

This clonotype has more than one count but fewer than ten. The chain has TRBV4-2 and TRBJ2-1; TRBD2 matches 11 bases. This CDR3 region has 17 residues. CDR1 and CDR2 from the germline V gene are LGHNA and YNFKEQ. With 3 bases clipped from V and 7 bases from J, the junction kept 11 bases outside the gene matches. The CDR3 DNA follows: TGTGCCAGCAGCCAGGACTTTTTAGCGGGGGGGCGAAATGAGCAGTTCTTC. Protein product: CASSQDFLAGGRNEQFF.

The genes are TRBV5-8 and TRBJ2-1, with 11 bases aligning to TRBD1. CDR3 size: 16 residues. V dropped 7 bases and J dropped 0; count of bases not matched to a gene: 6. CDR1 SGHTS and CDR2 YDEGEE come from the germline V gene. The CDR3, as DNA: TGTGCCAGCGGCAGGACAGGGGGCCGCTCCTACAATGAGCAGTTCTTC. Protein product: CASGRTGGRSYNEQFF.

The V gene is TRBV21-1, the J gene TRBJ1-5. TRBV21-1 is a listed pseudogene. The CDR3 totals 15 residues. CDR3 nucleotides: TGTGCCAGCAGCAAAGGGCCCAGTAGCAATCAGCCCCAGCATTTT. This gives the protein CASSKGPSSNQPQHF.

This clonotype was detected ten times or more. The chain joins TRBV27 to TRBJ1-6; 9 bases map to TRBD1. CDR1 is MNHEY and CDR2 is SMNVEV in the germline V gene (reference sequence). The CDR3 is made up of 15 amino acids. Germline trimming cut 5 bases from V and 9 bases from J; bases unmatched to any gene: 8. The CDR3 spells CASSPGTGLASPLHF. Written as DNA, the CDR3 is TGTGCCAGCAGTCCCGGGACAGGGTTGGCTTCACCCCTCCACTTT.

This sequence joins TRBV4-1 and TRBJ1-2; no reliable D call. CDR3 length: 15 residues. CDR1 MGHRA and CDR2 YSYEKL come from the germline V gene. Deletions cut 1 base from V and 3 bases from J, with 12 bases between. CDR3 DNA: TGCGCCAGCAGCCAAGGACCTATCACCGACTATGGCTACACCTTC. The encoded protein is CASSQGPITDYGYTF.

In its sample, this clonotype was seen a few times. The V call is TRBV4-1, the J call TRBJ2-2; either TRBD1 or TRBD2 may supply D (5 bases each). Deletions cut 3 bases from V and 2 bases from J, with 16 bases between. CDR1 is MGHRA, CDR2 YSYEKL, per germline. This CDR3 is 17 amino acids long. The CDR3 nucleotides read TGCGCCAGCAGCCAGAATCACGGGGCGAGAAACACCGGGGAGCTGTTTTTT. Translation: CASSQNHGARNTGELFF.

This clonotype was found a few times. J is TRBJ2-7 and V is TRBV7-8, with no clear D. Germline V gene data show CDR1 as SGHVS and CDR2 as FQNEAQ. V dropped 5 bases and J dropped 2 bases, with 10 bases sitting between them. The CDR3 length is 13 residues. CDR3 loop: CASSPTRAYEQYF. The CDR3 DNA reads TGTGCCAGCAGCCCGACAAGAGCCTACGAGCAGTACTTC.

The rearrangement joins TRBV12-3 or TRBV12-4 to TRBJ1-1, with a weak D call TRBD1 (5 bases). V gave up 1 base and J gave up 0 bases, with 12 bases separating them. This CDR3 is built from 16 residues. CDR3 sequence: CASSLVAGSMNTEAFF. DNA of the CDR3: TGTGCCAGCAGTTTAGTGGCAGGGTCGATGAACACTGAAGCTTTCTTT.

This clonotype was picked up many times. The chain uses TRBV24-1 and TRBJ1-1, with 10 bases matching TRBD1. The CDR3 extends over 14 amino acids. The V gene's germline CDR1 is KGHDR and CDR2 SFDVKD. V shed 10 bases, J shed 4 bases, and the junction held 8 bases outside the gene matches. CDR3 bases: TGTGCCACTAGGACAGGGGGGGAGGGCACTGAAGCTTTCTTT. It encodes CATRTGGEGTEAFF.

This chain connects TRBV24-1 to TRBJ2-3, with D uncertain. The CDR3 is 14 amino acids. Trimming took off 5 bases at V and 0 bases at J, with 8 bases between the two ends. Germline V gives CDR1 KGHDR, CDR2 SFDVKD. The CDR3 nucleotides are TGTGCCACCAGTGTTACCGAGAGCACAGATACGCAGTATTTT. Amino acids: CATSVTESTDTQYF.

This clonotype showed up many times. The chain carries TRBV6-5 and TRBJ1-2; D is undetermined. Trimming took off 0 bases at V and 3 bases at J, with 11 bases between the two ends. CDR1 is MNHEY and CDR2 is SVGAGI in the germline V gene. The CDR3 totals 15 residues. CDR3 sequence: CASSYSIVGYYGYTF. The DNA of the CDR3 is TGTGCCAGCAGTTACTCGATAGTTGGCTACTATGGCTACACCTTC.

This clonotype was detected many times. The chain carries TRBV9 and TRBJ1-3; D not certain. Germline CDR1 reads SGDLS; CDR2 reads YYNGEE. V lost 0 bases and J lost 4, with 11 bases in between. There are 15 residues in the CDR3. CDR3 region: CASSVDGRTGNTIYF. Written as DNA, the CDR3 is TGTGCCAGCAGCGTAGACGGACGAACAGGAAACACCATATATTTT.

This clonotype was seen a few times. This chain joins TRBV29-1 and TRBJ1-2; 7 bases are shared with TRBD1. V lost 3 bases to trimming and J lost 5 bases; unmatched junction nucleotides: 9. CDR3 length: 14 amino acids. Germline assignment: CDR1 SQVTM and CDR2 ANQGSEA. The DNA for the CDR3 is TGCAGCGTTGATCCCAGGACAGGCGGGTATGGCTACACCTTC. Its translation is CSVDPRTGGYGYTF.

This clonotype was observed a handful of times. This chain links TRBV6-5 with TRBJ1-1; 8 bases are a match to TRBD1. Germline V gene sequence: CDR1 MNHEY, CDR2 SVGAGI. Losses at the gene ends were 2 bases for V and 8 bases for J; bases not matched to a gene: 4. The CDR3 consists of 13 residues. The CDR3 coding sequence is TGTGCCAGCAGTTACCGACAGGGGTCCGAAGCTTTCTTT. Amino acid sequence: CASSYRQGSEAFF.

A few counts support this clonotype. The CDR3 protein is CASSLNRDYGYTF. The CDR3 coding sequence is TGTGCCAGCAGCTTAAACAGGGACTATGGCTACACCTTC. The chain has TRBV7-2 and TRBJ1-2; maybe TRBD1 (6 bases). The CDR3 covers 13 residues. Per the germline V gene, CDR1 is SGHTA and CDR2 is FQGNSA. V gave up 2 bases and J gave up 3 bases, with 7 bases separating them.

There are a few counts of this clonotype. V usage is TRBV29-1 and J usage is TRBJ1-1, with D perhaps matching TRBD1 (6 bases). Germline CDR1 reads SQVTM; CDR2 reads ANQGSEA. The CDR3 extends over 14 amino acids. The V end was cut by 7 bases, the J end by 0 bases, with 15 bases between. The CDR3 here is CSGTQGSLNTEAFF. The DNA for the CDR3 is TGCAGCGGGACCCAGGGGAGCCTGAACACTGAAGCTTTCTTT.

The chain employs TRBV2 and TRBJ2-7; TRBD2 matches at 9 bases. CDR3 length equals 15 residues. Germline V gives CDR1 SNHLY, CDR2 FYNNEI. After removal of 2 bases from V and 5 bases from J, the junction contained 7 bases not matched to a gene. In nucleotides, the CDR3 is TGTGCCAGCAGTGAATTGCGGGGGGGAGGGAACGAGCAGTACTTC. Its translation is CASSELRGGGNEQYF.

This clonotype was recorded a few times. The V and J genes are TRBV5-6 and TRBJ2-4, with D perhaps being TRBD1 or TRBD2 (6 bases each). Germline CDR1 SGHDT, CDR2 YYEEEE. This CDR3 spans 16 amino acids. V was pared by 0 bases and J by 2 bases, with 12 bases between. The CDR3 region is CASSLAGAGTKNIQYF. DNA for the CDR3: TGTGCCAGCAGCTTGGCGGGGGCAGGTACCAAAAACATTCAGTACTTC.

This clonotype was found a few times. The chain joins TRBV5-4 to TRBJ2-7; D unresolved. The CDR3 extends over 15 amino acids. Germline V lookup: CDR1 SGHNT, CDR2 YYREEE (reference sequence). Deletions cut 0 bases from V and 1 base from J, with 11 bases between. The CDR3 nucleotides read TGTGCCAGCAGCTTGGACGCTCGGGTATCCTACGAGCAGTACTTC. It translates to CASSLDARVSYEQYF.

In its sample, this clonotype was seen many times. The chain has TRBV20-1 and TRBJ2-5; D call uncertain. Germline V gene sequence: CDR1 DFQATT, CDR2 SNEGSKA (reference sequence). The CDR3 has 13 residues. The V gene lost 3 bases and the J gene lost 2 bases, with 10 bases spanning the gap. In DNA, the CDR3 is TGCAGTGCTAGGTCTCAGGAGCAAGAGACCCAGTACTTC. Residues: CSARSQEQETQYF.

The rearrangement uses TRBV12-3 or TRBV12-4 and TRBJ1-4; 7 nucleotides line up with TRBD1. With 0 bases clipped from V and 4 bases from J, the junction kept 2 bases outside the gene matches. This CDR3 has 15 residues. The CDR3 nucleotides read TGTGCCAGCAGTTTAGCGGGACAGTATAATGAAAAACTGTTTTTT. Its protein is CASSLAGQYNEKLFF.